This TCR beta chain is from a study of cytomegalovirus exposure and HLA in healthy donors. The germline V gene has CDR1 MNHEY and CDR2 SVGAGI. The CDR3 runs to 15 residues. The J segment lost 2 bases and the V segment lost 5 bases, leaving 5 bases of the junction unmatched. Assay used: immunoSEQ multiplex PCR; TCRdb lists only in-frame clones, some missing. The data hold 200,000 to 250,000 clones, with approximately 83% observed a single time. This clone came up a few times. The sequence came from a woman aged 25 to 39 in good health and CMV-seropositive. The J gene is TRBJ1-5, the V gene TRBV6-5, with TRBD1 matching over 8 bases. The sequencing input was PBMCs. The CDR3 is CASSRTGFGNQPQHF. The DNA of the CDR3 is TGTGCCAGCAGTAGGACAGGGTTTGGCAATCAGCCCCAGCATTTT.